This T cell receptor beta chain came from a study of blood T cell repertoires in COVID-19. J gave up 3 bases and V 4 bases, and 8 bases lay outside the gene matches. The CDR3 is 15 residues long. Germline lookup yields CDR1 MNHEY and CDR2 SMNVEV (reference sequence). TCRdb's table, derived via immunoSEQ multiplex PCR, lists solely in-frame clones and lacks some. In the table there are 100,000 to 150,000 clones, around 80% of which are singletons. In its sample, this clone was seen a few times. The source is a man aged 70 or older with acute or convalescent COVID-19. Source material: peripheral blood. The chain has TRBV27 and TRBJ1-1; 7 bases agree with TRBD1. This CDR3 is CASSSGHRGDTEAFF. The DNA of the CDR3 is TGTGCCAGCAGTTCCGGACACAGGGGCGACACTGAAGCTTTCTTT.